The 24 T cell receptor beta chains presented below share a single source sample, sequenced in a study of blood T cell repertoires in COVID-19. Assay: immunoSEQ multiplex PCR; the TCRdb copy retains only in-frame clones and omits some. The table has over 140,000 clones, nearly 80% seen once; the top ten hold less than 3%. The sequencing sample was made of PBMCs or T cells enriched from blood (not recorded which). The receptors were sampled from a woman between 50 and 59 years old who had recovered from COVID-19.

DNA for the CDR3: TGTGCCAGCAGCTCGGACTCCCAGCAGAACATTCAGTACTTC. This codes for CASSSDSQQNIQYF. The rearrangement joins TRBV7-2 to TRBJ2-4; the D gene is possibly TRBD2 (5 bases). The germline V and J ends were trimmed by 4 bases and 7 bases, with 14 bases remaining between them. The CDR3 has 14 amino acids. The germline V gene has CDR1 SGHTA and CDR2 FQGNSA.

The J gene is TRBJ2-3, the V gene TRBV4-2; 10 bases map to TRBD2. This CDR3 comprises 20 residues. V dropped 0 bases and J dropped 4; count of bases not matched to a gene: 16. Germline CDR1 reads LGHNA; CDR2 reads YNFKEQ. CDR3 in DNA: TGTGCCAGCAGCCAAGATGGGGCTAGCGGGGGCGGGTCCCGGGCAGATACGCAGTATTTT. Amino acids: CASSQDGASGGGSRADTQYF.

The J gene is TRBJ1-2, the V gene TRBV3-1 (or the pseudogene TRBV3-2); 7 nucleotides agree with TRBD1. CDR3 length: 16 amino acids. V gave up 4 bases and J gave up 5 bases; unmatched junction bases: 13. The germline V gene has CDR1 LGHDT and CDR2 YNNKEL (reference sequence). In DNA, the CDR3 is TGTGCCAGCAGCCCCATTCCCAGGGGGGTCCGGTATGGCTACACCTTC. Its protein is CASSPIPRGVRYGYTF.

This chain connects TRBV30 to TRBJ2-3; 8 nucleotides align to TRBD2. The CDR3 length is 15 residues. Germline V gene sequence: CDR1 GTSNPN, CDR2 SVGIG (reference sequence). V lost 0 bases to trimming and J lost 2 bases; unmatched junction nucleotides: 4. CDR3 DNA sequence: TGTGCCTGGAGTGTTTCGGGGGGGTTCACAGATACGCAGTATTTT. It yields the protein CAWSVSGGFTDTQYF.

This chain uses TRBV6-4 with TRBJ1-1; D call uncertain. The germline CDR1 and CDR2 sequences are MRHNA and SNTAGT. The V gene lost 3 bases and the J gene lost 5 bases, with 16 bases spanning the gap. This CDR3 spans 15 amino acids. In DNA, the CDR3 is TGTGCCAGCAGTGAGGCCTCTTCGGGTGGGACTGAAGCTTTCTTT. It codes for CASSEASSGGTEAFF.

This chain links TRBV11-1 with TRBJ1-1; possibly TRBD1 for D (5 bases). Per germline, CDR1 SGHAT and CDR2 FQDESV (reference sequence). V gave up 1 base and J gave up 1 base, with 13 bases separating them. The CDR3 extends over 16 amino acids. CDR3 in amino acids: CASSLGRENRNTEAFF. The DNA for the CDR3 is TGTGCCAGCAGCTTAGGCAGGGAAAACAGGAACACTGAAGCTTTCTTT.

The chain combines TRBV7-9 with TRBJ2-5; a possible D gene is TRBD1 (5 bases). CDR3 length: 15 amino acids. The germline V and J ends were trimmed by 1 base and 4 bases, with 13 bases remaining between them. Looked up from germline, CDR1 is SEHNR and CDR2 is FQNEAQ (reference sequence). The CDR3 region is CASSLGGQGRETQYF. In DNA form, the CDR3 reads TGTGCCAGCAGCTTAGGCGGCCAGGGAAGAGAGACCCAGTACTTC.

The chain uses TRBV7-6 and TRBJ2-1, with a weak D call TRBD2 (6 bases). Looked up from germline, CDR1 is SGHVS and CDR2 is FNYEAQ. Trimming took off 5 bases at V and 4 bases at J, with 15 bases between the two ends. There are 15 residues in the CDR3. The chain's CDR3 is CASSAIAESYNEQFF. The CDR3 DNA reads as TGTGCCAGCAGCGCCATAGCGGAGTCTTACAATGAGCAGTTCTTC.

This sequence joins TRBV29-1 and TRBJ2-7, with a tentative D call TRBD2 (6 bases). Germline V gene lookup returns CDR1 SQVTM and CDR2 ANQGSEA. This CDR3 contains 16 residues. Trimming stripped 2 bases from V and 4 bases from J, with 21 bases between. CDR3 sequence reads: CSVEWASRGGEYEQYF. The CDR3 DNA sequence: TGCAGCGTTGAATGGGCCAGCCGTGGCGGGGAATACGAGCAGTACTTC.

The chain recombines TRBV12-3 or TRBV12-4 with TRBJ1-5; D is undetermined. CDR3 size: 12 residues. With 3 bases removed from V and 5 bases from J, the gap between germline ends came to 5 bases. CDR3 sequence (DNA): TGTGCCAGCAGTTTCGGGTATCAGCCCCAGCATTTT. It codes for CASSFGYQPQHF.

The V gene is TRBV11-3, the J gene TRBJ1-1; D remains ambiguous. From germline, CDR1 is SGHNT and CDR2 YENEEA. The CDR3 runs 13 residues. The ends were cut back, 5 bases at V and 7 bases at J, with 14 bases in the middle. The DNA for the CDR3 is TGTGCCAGCAGCCTCCCTAGTGGGTTTGAAGCTTTCTTT. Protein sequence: CASSLPSGFEAFF.

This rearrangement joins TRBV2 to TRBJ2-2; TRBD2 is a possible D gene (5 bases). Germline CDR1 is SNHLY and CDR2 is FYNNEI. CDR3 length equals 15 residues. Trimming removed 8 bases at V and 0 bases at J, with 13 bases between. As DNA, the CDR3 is TGTGCCAGCGTCAGCACGGGGACGAACACCGGGGAGCTGTTTTTT. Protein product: CASVSTGTNTGELFF. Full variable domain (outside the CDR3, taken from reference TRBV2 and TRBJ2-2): EPEVTQTPSHQVTQMGQEVILRCVPISNHLYFYWYRQILGQKVEFLVSFYNNEISEKSEIFDDQFSVERPDGSNFTLKIRSTKLEDSAMYFCASVSTGTNTGELFFGEGSRLTVL.

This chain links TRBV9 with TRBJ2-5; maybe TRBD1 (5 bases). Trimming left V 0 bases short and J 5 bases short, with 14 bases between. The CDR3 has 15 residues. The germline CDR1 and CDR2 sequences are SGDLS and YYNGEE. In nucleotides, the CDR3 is TGTGCCAGCAGCGTAGGGGGCAGGAGCGTGGAGACCCAGTACTTC. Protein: CASSVGGRSVETQYF.

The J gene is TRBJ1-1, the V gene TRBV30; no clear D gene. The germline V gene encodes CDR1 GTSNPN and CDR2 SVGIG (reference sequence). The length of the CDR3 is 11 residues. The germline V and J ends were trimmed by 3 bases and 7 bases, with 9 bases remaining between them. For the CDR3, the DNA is TGTGCCTGGAGGGTCGAGGGTGAAGCTTTCTTT. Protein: CAWRVEGEAFF. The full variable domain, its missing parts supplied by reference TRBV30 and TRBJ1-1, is SQTIHQWPATLVQPVGSPLSLECTVEGTSNPNLYWYRQAAGRGLQLLFYSVGIGQISSEVPQNLSASRPQDRQFILSSKKLLLSDSGFYLCAWRVEGEAFFGQGTRLTVV.

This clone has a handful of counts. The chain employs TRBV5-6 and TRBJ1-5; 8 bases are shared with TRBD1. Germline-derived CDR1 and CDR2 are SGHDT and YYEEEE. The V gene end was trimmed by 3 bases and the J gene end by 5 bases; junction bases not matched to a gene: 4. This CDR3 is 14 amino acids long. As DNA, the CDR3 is TGTGCCAGCAGCTCCAGGGGGCTGTATCAGCCCCAGCATTTT. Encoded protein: CASSSRGLYQPQHF.

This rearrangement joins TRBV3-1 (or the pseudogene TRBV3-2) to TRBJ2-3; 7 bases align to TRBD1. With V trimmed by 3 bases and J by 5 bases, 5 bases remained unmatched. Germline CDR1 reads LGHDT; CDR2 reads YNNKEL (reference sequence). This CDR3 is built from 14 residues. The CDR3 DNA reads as TGTGCCAGCAGCCATCTCCACAGGGGAGATACGCAGTATTTT. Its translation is CASSHLHRGDTQYF.

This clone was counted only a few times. The CDR3 protein is CASSPRSAGRGAETQYF. The CDR3 coding sequence is TGTGCCAGCAGCCCGCGGTCGGCGGGCAGGGGAGCAGAGACCCAGTACTTC. J is TRBJ2-5 and V is TRBV9, with TRBD1 as a possible D gene (6 bases). V was cut by 4 bases and J by 4 bases, with 23 bases left in between. CDR1 SGDLS and CDR2 YYNGEE come from the germline V gene. The CDR3 contains 17 residues. Looking up the rest from reference TRBV9 and TRBJ2-5 gives the full variable domain: DSGVTQTPKHLITATGQRVTLRCSPRSGDLSVYWYQQSLDQGLQFLIQYYNGEERAKGNILERFSAQQFPDLHSELNLSSLELGDSALYFCASSPRSAGRGAETQYFGPGTRLLVL.

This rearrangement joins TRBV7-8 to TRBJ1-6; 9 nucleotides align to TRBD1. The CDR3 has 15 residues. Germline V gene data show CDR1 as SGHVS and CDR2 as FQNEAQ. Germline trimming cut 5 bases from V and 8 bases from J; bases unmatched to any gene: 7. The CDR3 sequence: CASSPGDREDSPLHF. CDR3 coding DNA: TGTGCCAGCAGCCCCGGGGACAGGGAGGATTCACCCCTCCACTTT. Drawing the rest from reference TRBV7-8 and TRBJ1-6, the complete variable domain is GAGVSQSPRYKVAKRGQDVALRCDPISGHVSLFWYQQALGQGPEFLTYFQNEAQLDKSGLPSDRFFAERPEGSVSTLKIQRTQQEDSAVYLCASSPGDREDSPLHFGNGTRLTVT.

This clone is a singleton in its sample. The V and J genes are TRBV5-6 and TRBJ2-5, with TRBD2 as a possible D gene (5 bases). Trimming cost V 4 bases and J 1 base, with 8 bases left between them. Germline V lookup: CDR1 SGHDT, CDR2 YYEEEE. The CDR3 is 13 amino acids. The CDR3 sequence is CASSPGVQETQYF. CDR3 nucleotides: TGTGCCAGCAGCCCCGGGGTCCAAGAGACCCAGTACTTC. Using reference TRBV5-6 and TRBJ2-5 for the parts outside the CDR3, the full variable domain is DAGVTQSPTHLIKTRGQQVTLRCSPKSGHDTVSWYQQALGQGPQFIFQYYEEEERQRGNFPDRFSGHQFPNYSSELNVNALLLGDSALYLCASSPGVQETQYFGPGTRLLVL.

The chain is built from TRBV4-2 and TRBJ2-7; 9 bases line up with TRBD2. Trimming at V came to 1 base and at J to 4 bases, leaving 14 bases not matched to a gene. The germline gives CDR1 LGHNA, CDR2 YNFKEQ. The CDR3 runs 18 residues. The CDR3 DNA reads TGTGCCAGCAGCCAAGGGTTACCGGGAGCGGGGGGATATTACGAGCAGTACTTC. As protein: CASSQGLPGAGGYYEQYF.

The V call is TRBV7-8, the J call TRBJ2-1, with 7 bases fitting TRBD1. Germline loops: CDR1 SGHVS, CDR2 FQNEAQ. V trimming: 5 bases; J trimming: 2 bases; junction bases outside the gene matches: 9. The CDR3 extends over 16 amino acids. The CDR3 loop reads CASSPYRQGAYNEQFF. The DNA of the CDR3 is TGTGCCAGCAGCCCCTATCGGCAGGGGGCCTACAATGAGCAGTTCTTC.

CDR3 in amino acids: CASSYDVAGYEQYF. CDR3 sequence (DNA): TGTGCCAGCAGTTACGATGTAGCTGGGTACGAGCAGTACTTC. The chain employs TRBV6-6 and TRBJ2-7; no definite D call. V was clipped by 2 bases and J by 4 bases, with 12 bases between them. The germline V gene encodes CDR1 MNHNY and CDR2 SVGAGI (reference sequence). The CDR3 spans 14 residues.

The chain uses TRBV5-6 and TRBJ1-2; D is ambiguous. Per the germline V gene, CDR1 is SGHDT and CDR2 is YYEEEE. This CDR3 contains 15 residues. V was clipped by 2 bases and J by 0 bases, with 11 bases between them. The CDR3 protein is CASSFPLRANYGYTF. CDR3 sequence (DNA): TGTGCCAGCAGCTTCCCCCTGAGAGCTAACTATGGCTACACCTTC.

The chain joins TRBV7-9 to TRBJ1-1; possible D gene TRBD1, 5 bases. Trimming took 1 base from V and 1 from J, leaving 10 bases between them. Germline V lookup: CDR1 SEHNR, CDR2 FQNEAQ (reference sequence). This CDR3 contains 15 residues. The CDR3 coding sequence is TGTGCCAGCAGCTTAGGTCAGGGAACGAACACTGAAGCTTTCTTT. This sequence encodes CASSLGQGTNTEAFF.